These 6 T cell receptor beta chains came from one sample sequenced in a study of T cells after yellow fever vaccination. TCRdb re-called the 5' RACE reads through MiXCR, storing one row per CDR3 protein. The table includes over 300,000 distinct CDR3 sequences, around 6.8% detected once. The sample consisted of PBMCs, taken roughly 47 days after the first yellow fever vaccination. The receptors shown here come from a man between 18 and 35 years old who received the YFV17D yellow fever vaccine.

The chain uses TRBV24-1 and TRBJ2-1; a weak D match, TRBD2 (5 bases). The germline V and J ends were trimmed by 5 bases and 8 bases, with 12 bases remaining between them. CDR1 and CDR2 from the germline V gene are KGHDR and SFDVKD. CDR3 length equals 13 residues. DNA of the CDR3: TGTGCCACCAGTGGTGTGCACGGGGATGAGCAGTTCTTC. Its translation is CATSGVHGDEQFF.

This clonotype was seen only a few times. The rearrangement joins TRBV12-3 or TRBV12-4 to TRBJ2-3, with D tentatively TRBD2 (6 bases). The CDR3 is 16 residues long. Trimming took off 5 bases at V and 6 bases at J, with 21 bases between the two ends. The CDR3: CASSPIAGLAGDTQYF. The CDR3 DNA reads as TGTGCCAGCAGTCCTATTGCGGGGCTTGCAGGGGATACGCAGTATTTT.

The chain carries TRBV6-6 and TRBJ1-2; no definite D call. Germline values: CDR1 MNHNY, CDR2 SVGAGI (reference sequence). There are 13 residues in the CDR3. The ends were cut back, 0 bases at V and 6 bases at J, with 8 bases in the middle. DNA for the CDR3: TGTGCCAGCAGTTACTCAGGGTTCAATGGCTACACCTTC. Its translation is CASSYSGFNGYTF.

DNA for the CDR3: TGTGCCAGCAGCCAAGGACAGGTTGTATACAATGAGCAGTTCTTC. Its translation: CASSQGQVVYNEQFF. The rearrangement joins TRBV14 to TRBJ2-1, with a weak D call TRBD1 (6 bases). This CDR3 has 15 amino acids. Germline CDR1 reads SGHDN; CDR2 reads FVKESK. Trimming cost V 1 base and J 4 bases, with 11 bases left between them.

This clonotype was recorded many times. The chain joins TRBV12-3 or TRBV12-4 to TRBJ2-3; 9 bases agree with TRBD2. Trimming cost V 4 bases and J 3 bases; bases outside gene matches: 8. The CDR3 has 16 residues. This CDR3 is CASSSPAGGGTDTQYF. CDR3 nucleotide sequence: TGTGCCAGCAGTTCCCCAGCGGGGGGAGGAACAGATACGCAGTATTTT.

This clonotype has more than one count but fewer than ten. The chain joins TRBV5-1 to TRBJ2-2, with TRBD1 identical over 8 bases. Per the germline V gene, CDR1 is SGHRS and CDR2 is YFSETQ. The CDR3 has 17 residues. V dropped 0 bases and J dropped 3; count of bases not matched to a gene: 7. The CDR3 DNA reads TGCGCCAGCAGCTTGGCACAGGCAGGGGGCTACACCGGGGAGCTGTTTTTT. Residues: CASSLAQAGGYTGELFF.